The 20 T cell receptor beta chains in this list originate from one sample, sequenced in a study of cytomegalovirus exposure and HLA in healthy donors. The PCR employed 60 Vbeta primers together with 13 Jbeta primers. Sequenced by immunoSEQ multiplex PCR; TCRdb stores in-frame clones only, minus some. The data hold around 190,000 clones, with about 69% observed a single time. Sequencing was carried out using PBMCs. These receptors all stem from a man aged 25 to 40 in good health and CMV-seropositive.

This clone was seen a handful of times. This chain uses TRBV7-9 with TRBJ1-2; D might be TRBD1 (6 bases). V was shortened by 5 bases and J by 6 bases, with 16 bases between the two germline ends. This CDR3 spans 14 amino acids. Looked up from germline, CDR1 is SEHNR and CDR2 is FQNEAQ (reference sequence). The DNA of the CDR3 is TGTGCCAGCAGCGCCCCTTTGGCAGGGGATGGCTACACCTTC. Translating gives CASSAPLAGDGYTF.

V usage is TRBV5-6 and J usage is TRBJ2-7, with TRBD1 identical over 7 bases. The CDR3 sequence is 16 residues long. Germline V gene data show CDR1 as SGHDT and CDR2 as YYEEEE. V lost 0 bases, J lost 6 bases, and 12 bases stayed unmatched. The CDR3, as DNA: TGTGCCAGCAGCTTGGCCACTAGGGGGCGATGGGCCGAGCAGTACTTC. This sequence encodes CASSLATRGRWAEQYF.

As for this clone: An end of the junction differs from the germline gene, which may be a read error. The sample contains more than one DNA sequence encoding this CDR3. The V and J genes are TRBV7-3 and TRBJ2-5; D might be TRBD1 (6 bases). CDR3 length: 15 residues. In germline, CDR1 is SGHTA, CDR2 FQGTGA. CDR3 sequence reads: CASSLGLQGAETQYF. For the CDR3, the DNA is TGCGCCAGCAGCTTAGGCCTACAGGGTGCAGAGACCCAGTACTTC.

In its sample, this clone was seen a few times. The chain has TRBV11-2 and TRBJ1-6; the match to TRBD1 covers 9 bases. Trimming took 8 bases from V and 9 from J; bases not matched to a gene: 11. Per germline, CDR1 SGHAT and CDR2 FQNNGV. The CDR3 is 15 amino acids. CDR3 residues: CASRHSYRGPSPLHF. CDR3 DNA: TGTGCCAGCCGACACTCCTACAGGGGGCCTTCACCCCTCCACTTT.

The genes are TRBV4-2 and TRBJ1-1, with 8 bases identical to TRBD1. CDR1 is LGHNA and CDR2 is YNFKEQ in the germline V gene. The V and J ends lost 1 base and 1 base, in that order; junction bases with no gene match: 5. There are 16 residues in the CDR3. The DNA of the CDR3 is TGTGCCAGCAGCCAAGGACGACAGGGGACGAACACTGAAGCTTTCTTT. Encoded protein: CASSQGRQGTNTEAFF.

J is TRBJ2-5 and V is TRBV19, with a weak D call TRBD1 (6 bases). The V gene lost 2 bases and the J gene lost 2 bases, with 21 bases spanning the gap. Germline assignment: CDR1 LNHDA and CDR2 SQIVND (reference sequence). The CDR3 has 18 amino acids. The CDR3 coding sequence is TGTGCCAGTAGTATATACCCGGGACAACAAAAATCGCAAGAGACCCAGTACTTC. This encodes CASSIYPGQQKSQETQYF.

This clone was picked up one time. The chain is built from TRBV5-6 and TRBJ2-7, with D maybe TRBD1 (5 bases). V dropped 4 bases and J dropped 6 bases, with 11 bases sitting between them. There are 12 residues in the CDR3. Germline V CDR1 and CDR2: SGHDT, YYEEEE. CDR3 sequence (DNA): TGTGCCAGCAGCACAGGATACGTCGAGCAGTACTTC. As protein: CASSTGYVEQYF. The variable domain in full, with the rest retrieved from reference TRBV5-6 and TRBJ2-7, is DAGVTQSPTHLIKTRGQQVTLRCSPKSGHDTVSWYQQALGQGPQFIFQYYEEEERQRGNFPDRFSGHQFPNYSSELNVNALLLGDSALYLCASSTGYVEQYFGPGTRLTVT.

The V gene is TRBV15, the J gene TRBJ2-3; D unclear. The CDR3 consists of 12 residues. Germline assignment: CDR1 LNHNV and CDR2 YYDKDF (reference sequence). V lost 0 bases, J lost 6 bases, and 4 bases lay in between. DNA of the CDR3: TGTGCCACCAGCAGAGACTCGGATACGCAGTATTTT. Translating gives CATSRDSDTQYF.

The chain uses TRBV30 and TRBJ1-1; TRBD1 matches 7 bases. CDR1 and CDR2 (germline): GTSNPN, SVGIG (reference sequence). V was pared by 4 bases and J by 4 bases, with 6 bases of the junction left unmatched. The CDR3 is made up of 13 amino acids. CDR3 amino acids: CAWIFTGATEAFF. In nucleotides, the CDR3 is TGTGCCTGGATCTTTACAGGGGCCACTGAAGCTTTCTTT.

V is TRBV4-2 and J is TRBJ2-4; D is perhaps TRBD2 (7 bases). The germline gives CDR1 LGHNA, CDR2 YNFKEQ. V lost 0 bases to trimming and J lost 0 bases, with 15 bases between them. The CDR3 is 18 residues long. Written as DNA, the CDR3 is TGTGCCAGCAGCCAAGATCAAGAGGGGGGGCTAGCCAAAAACATTCAGTACTTC. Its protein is CASSQDQEGGLAKNIQYF.

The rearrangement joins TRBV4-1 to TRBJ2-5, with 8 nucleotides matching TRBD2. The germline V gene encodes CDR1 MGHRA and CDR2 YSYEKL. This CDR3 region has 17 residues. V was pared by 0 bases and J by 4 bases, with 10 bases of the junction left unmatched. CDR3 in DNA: TGCGCCAGCAGCCAAGATAAAGGGACTAGGGGGTCAGAGACCCAGTACTTC. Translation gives CASSQDKGTRGSETQYF.

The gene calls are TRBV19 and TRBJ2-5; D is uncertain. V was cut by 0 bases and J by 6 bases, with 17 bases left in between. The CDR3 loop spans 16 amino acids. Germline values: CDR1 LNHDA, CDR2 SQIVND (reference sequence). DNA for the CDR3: TGTGCCAGTAGTATAGATCTCGGGTTAGAAGCAAAGACCCAGTACTTC. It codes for CASSIDLGLEAKTQYF.

CDR3 sequence reads: CASSPGTGSYEQYF. DNA of the CDR3: TGTGCCAGCAGCCCCGGGACAGGGTCCTACGAGCAGTACTTC. V and J are TRBV6-5 and TRBJ2-7, with 9 nucleotides matching TRBD1. The CDR3 runs 14 residues. Germline CDR1 and CDR2: MNHEY and SVGAGI. Germline trimming cut 6 bases from V and 1 base from J; bases unmatched to any gene: 4.

CDR3 sequence: CASSSTANTDTQYF. CDR3 DNA: TGTGCCAGCAGCTCGACAGCAAACACAGATACGCAGTATTTT. The chain links TRBV7-3 to TRBJ2-3, with D possibly TRBD1 on 5 matching bases. The germline V and J ends were trimmed by 4 bases and 2 bases, with 10 bases remaining between them. This CDR3 spans 14 amino acids. The germline V gene encodes CDR1 SGHTA and CDR2 FQGTGA.

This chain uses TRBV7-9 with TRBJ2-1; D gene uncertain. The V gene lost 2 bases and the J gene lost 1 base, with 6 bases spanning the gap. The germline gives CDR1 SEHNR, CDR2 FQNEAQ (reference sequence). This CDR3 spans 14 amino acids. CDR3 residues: CASSLQESYNEQFF. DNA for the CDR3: TGTGCCAGCAGCTTACAGGAATCCTACAATGAGCAGTTCTTC.

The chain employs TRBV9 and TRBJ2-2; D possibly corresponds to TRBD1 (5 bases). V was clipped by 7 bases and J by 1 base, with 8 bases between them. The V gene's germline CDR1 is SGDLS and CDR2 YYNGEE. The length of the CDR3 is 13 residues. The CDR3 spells CASVGQNTGELFF. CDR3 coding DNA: TGTGCCAGCGTGGGGCAGAACACCGGGGAGCTGTTTTTT.

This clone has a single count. The CDR3 sequence is CASSHQEAGPYSNEQFF. The CDR3 DNA is TGTGCCAGCAGCCATCAGGAAGCGGGGCCCTACTCCAATGAGCAGTTCTTC. This rearrangement joins TRBV14 to TRBJ2-1; 7 bases fit TRBD2. Germline-derived CDR1 and CDR2 are SGHDN and FVKESK. V lost 3 bases, J lost 6 bases, and 14 bases stayed unmatched. CDR3 length equals 17 residues.

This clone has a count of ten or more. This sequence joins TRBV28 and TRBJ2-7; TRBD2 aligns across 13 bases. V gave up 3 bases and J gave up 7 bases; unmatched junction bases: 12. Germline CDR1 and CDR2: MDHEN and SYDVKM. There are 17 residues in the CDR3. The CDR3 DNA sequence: TGTGCCAGCAGTTTGTGGGTACTAGCGGGAGGGCCTGGAGAGCAGTACTTC. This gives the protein CASSLWVLAGGPGEQYF.

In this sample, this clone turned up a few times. CDR3 loop: CASSPSINEQFF. CDR3 in DNA: TGTGCCAGTAGCCCCAGTATCAATGAGCAGTTCTTC. The rearrangement joins TRBV19 to TRBJ2-1; D gene unclear. This CDR3 is built from 12 residues. Germline assignment: CDR1 LNHDA and CDR2 SQIVND (reference sequence). Trimming stripped 6 bases from V and 6 bases from J, with 9 bases between.

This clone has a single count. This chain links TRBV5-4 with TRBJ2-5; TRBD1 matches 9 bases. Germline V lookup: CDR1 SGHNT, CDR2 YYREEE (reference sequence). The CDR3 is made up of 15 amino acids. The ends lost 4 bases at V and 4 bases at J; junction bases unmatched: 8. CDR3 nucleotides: TGTGCCAGCAGCCTGGGACAGGGAGGTGGAGAGACCCAGTACTTC. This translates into CASSLGQGGGETQYF.